The clone carrying this T cell receptor beta chain turned up a few times. Its specificity is unknown. The data are from a study of T-cell reconstitution after alpha-beta-depleted transplantation in children. General study points: Expanded graft clones numbering several hundred reportedly gave rise to alpha-beta T cells about two months after transplant. Fresh T-cell production supplied most of the T-cell counts and diversity seen one year after transplant.

It was with unique molecular identifiers that the TCRbeta library was prepared. In TCRdb, the PCR reads were re-called with MiXCR into one record per CDR3 protein. The sample lists a few hundred thousand distinct CDR3 sequences; approximately 6.9% were seen once. Trimming at V came to 6 bases and at J to 0 bases, leaving 4 bases not matched to a gene. The CDR3 totals 14 residues. Germline loops: CDR1 DFQATT, CDR2 SNEGSKA (reference sequence). Here the sequenced sample was PBMCs, taken before TCRalphabeta/CD19-depleted stem cell transplant. The J gene is TRBJ2-4, the V gene TRBV20-1; 8 nucleotides agree with TRBD2. The sequence was obtained from a boy aged 2-15 years with acute lymphoblastic leukemia, due to receive a stem cell transplant. CDR3: CSAQSGGAKNIQYF. DNA for the CDR3: TGCAGTGCCCAAAGCGGGGGAGCCAAAAACATTCAGTACTTC.